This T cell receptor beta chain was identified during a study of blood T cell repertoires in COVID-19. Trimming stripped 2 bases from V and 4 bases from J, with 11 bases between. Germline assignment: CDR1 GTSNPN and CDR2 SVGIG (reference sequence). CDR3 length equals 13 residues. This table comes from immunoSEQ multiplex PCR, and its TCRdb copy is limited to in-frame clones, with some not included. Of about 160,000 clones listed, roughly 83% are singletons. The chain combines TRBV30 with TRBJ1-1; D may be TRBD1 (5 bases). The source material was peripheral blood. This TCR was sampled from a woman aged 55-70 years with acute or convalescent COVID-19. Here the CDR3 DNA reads TGTGCCTGGAGTCTCAGGGCGAGCACTGAAGCTTTCTTT. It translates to CAWSLRASTEAFF.